The present T cell receptor beta chain was sequenced within a study of blood T cell repertoires in COVID-19. Study-wide background: The United States, Italy and Spain provided the acute and convalescent COVID-19 samples.

V was trimmed by 2 bases and J by 4 bases, leaving 14 bases between them. Germline values: CDR1 SGHTA, CDR2 FQGNSA. The CDR3 is 16 residues long. TCRdb keeps only in-frame clones here, not all; method: immunoSEQ multiplex PCR. The sample has tens of thousands of clones; roughly 91% are singletons. The TCR originated in a woman older than 75 with active COVID-19. The chain links TRBV7-2 to TRBJ2-2; tentative D call: TRBD1 (5 bases). Sequencing was carried out using peripheral blood. CDR3 sequence: CASSLRGLTFTGELFF. Written as DNA, the CDR3 is TGTGCCAGCAGCTTAAGGGGCCTTACCTTCACCGGGGAGCTGTTTTTT.